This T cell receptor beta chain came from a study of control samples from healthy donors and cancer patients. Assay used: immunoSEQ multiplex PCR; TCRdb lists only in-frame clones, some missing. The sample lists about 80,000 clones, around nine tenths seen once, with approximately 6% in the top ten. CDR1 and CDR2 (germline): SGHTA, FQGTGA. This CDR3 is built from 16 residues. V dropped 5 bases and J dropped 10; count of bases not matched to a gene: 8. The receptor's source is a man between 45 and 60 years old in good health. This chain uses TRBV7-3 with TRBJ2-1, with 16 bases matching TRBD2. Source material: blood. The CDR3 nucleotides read TGTGCCAGCAGCCTCACGGGACTAGCGGGGGGGCCGGAGCAGTTCTTC. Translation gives CASSLTGLAGGPEQFF.